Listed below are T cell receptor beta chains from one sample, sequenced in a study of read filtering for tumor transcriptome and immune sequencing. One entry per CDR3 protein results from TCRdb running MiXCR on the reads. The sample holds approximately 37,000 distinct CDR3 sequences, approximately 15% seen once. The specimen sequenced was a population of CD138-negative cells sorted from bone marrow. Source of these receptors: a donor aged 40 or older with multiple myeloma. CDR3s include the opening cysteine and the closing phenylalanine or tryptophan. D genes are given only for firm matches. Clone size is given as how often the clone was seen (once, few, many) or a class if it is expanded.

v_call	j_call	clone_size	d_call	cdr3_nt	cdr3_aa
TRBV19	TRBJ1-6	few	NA	TGTGCCAGTAGTATTTTCGAGTATAATTCACCCCTCCACTTT	CASSIFEYNSPLHF
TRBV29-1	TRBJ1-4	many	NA	TGCAGCGTTGCCCCCCTGGGACTTAATGAAAAACTGTTTTTT	CSVAPLGLNEKLFF
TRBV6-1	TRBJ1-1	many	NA	TGTGCCAGCAGTGCTTCGGCCTCCCCAGGAGGTGAAGCTTTCTTT	CASSASASPGGEAFF
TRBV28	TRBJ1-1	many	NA	TGTGCCAGCAGCCTCATTTTGGGAGGTAACACTGAAGCTTTCTTT	CASSLILGGNTEAFF
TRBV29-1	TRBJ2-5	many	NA	TGCAGCGGAGGGGTTCAAGAGACCCAGTACTTC	CSGGVQETQYF
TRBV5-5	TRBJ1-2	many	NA	TGTGCCAGCAGCTTGGTGCAAGACTATGGCTACACCTTC	CASSLVQDYGYTF
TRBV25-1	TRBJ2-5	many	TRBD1	TGTGCCAGCAGTGCACGAACCTACAGGGGTCTGAGGGCAGAGACCCAGTACTTC	CASSARTYRGLRAETQYF
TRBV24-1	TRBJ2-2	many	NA	TGTGCCACCAGTGATTCCGGGACAATAGTCACCGGGGAGCTGTTTTTT	CATSDSGTIVTGELFF
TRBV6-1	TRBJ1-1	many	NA	TGTGCCAGCAGTGAAGCCGCATTACGCCACACTGAAGCTTTCTTT	CASSEAALRHTEAFF
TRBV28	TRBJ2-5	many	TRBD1	TGTGCCAGCAGTTTCCCCGGACAGGGGGCCGGGGAGACCCAGTACTTC	CASSFPGQGAGETQYF
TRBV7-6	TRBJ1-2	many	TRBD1	TGTGCCAGCAGCTTTGGGGCAGGGGGCCCCTTGAGCTATGGCTACACCTTC	CASSFGAGGPLSYGYTF
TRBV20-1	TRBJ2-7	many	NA	TGCAGTGCCTCCCGGGCAGGGTTAAGCTCCTACGAGCAGTACTTC	CSASRAGLSSYEQYF
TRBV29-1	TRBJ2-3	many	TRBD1	TGCAGCGTTGACAGGACAGGGGGCGGTGGCACAGATACGCAGTATTTT	CSVDRTGGGGTDTQYF
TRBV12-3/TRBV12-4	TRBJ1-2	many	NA	TGTGCCAGCAGGCTAACAGGCAACTATGGCTACACCTTC	CASRLTGNYGYTF
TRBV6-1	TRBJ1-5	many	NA	TGTGCCAGCAGTTACGCCCGGGGCGGCAAGTACCAGCCCCAGCATTTT	CASSYARGGKYQPQHF
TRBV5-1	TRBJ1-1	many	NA	TGCGCCAGCAGCCCAGGGCTGAACACTGAAGCTTTCTTT	CASSPGLNTEAFF
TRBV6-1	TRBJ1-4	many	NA	TGTGCCAGCAGGGTAGGGAATAATGAAAAACTGTTTTTT	CASRVGNNEKLFF